This T cell receptor (beta chain) comes out of a study of T-cell memory formation after mild COVID-19. Whole-study results and caveats: Pre-infection memory showed some responding clones, and this suggested that cross-reactive memory joined.

Comments on this clonotype: The target antigen is unknown.

The V end lost 6 bases, the J end lost 2 bases, and 13 bases lay between the germline ends. CDR3 length equals 14 residues. TCRdb fed the 5' RACE reads into MiXCR, producing one record per CDR3 protein. The data show fewer than 450,000 distinct CDR3 sequences, with under 25% seen just once and under 15% held by the top ten. This sequence originates from an adult woman who had mild COVID-19 (a few samples of this study predate the infection). Cell type and time point are not known. This chain joins TRBV12-3 or TRBV12-4 and TRBJ2-5, with D possibly TRBD1 on 6 matching bases. The sample taken for sequencing was PBMCs or a T cell subset sorted from them (not recorded which). CDR3 nucleotide sequence: TGTGCCAGCAGAACCTGGACAGATCAAGAGACCCAGTACTTC. Protein: CASRTWTDQETQYF.